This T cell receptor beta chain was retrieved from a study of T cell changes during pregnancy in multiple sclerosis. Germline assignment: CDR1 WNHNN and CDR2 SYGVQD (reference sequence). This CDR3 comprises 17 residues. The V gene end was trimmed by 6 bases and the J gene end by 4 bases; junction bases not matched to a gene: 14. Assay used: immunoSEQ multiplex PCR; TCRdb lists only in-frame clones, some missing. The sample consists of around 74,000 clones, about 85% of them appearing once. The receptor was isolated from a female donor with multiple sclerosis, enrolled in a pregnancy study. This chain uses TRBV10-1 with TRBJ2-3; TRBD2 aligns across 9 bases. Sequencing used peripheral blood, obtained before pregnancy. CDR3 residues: CASRTIPYSGSADTQYF. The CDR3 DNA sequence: TGCGCCAGCAGGACCATTCCATATAGCGGGAGCGCAGATACGCAGTATTTT.